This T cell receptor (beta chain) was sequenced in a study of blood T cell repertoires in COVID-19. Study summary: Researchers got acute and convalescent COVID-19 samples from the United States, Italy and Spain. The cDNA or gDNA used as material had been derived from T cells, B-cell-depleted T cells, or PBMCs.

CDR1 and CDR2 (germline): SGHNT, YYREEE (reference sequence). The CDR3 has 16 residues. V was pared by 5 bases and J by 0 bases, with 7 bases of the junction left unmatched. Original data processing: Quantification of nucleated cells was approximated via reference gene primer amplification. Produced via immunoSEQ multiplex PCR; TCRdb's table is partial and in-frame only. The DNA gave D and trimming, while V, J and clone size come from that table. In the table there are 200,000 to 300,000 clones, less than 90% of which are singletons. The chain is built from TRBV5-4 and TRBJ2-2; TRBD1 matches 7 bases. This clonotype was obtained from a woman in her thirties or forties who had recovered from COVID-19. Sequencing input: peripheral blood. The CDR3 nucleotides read TGTGCCAGCAGGAGAGGGACAGAAGCGAACACCGGGGAGCTGTTTTTT. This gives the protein CASRRGTEANTGELFF. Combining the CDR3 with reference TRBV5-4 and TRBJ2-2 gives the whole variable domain ETGVTQSPTHLIKTRGQQVTLRCSSQSGHNTVSWYQQALGQGPQFIFQYYREEENGRGNFPPRFSGLQFPNYSSELNVNALELDDSALYLCASRRGTEANTGELFFGEGSRLTVL.